Presented here are 32 T cell receptor beta chains from one specimen sequenced in a study of CD8 T cells in ankylosing spondylitis. Study-level results: A TCR beta motif of about eight highly homologous variants appeared characteristic of ankylosing spondylitis blood.

TCRdb ran MiXCR on the 5' RACE reads and lists one entry per CDR3 protein. In the table there are fewer than 500,000 distinct CDR3 sequences, about a fifth of which are singletons. Their antigens are not known. Sample: blood, either unsorted or a sorted T cell fraction (not recorded which). Every receptor here comes from a male donor with ankylosing spondylitis.

This clonotype turned up a few times. This chain connects TRBV20-1 to TRBJ2-7; D perhaps matches TRBD2 (6 bases). V was shortened by 7 bases and J by 6 bases, with 22 bases between the two germline ends. Germline CDR1 is DFQATT and CDR2 is SNEGSKA (reference sequence). This CDR3 has 14 residues. CDR3 amino acids: CSGVHSGENFEQYF. In DNA form, the CDR3 reads TGCAGTGGAGTCCATAGCGGAGAAAATTTCGAGCAGTACTTC.

V and J are TRBV6-2 or TRBV6-3 and TRBJ2-7; D uncertain. Trimming removed 3 bases at V and 4 bases at J, with 10 bases between. This CDR3 is built from 13 residues. CDR1 and CDR2 from the germline V gene are MNHEY and SVGEGT. The CDR3 DNA follows: TGTGCCAGCAGTTATGACGGCCAATACGAGCAGTACTTC. It specifies CASSYDGQYEQYF.

The chain links TRBV7-2 to TRBJ1-5; D is possibly TRBD1 (5 bases). CDR3 length equals 16 residues. Trimming took 5 bases from V and 4 from J, leaving 18 bases between them. Germline V CDR1 and CDR2: SGHTA, FQGNSA. DNA for the CDR3: TGTGCCAGCAGCCCCCGGGTGAGGGGAAGAAATCAGCCCCAGCATTTT. This codes for CASSPRVRGRNQPQHF.

The table lists this clonotype with a few counts. The chain links TRBV5-1 to TRBJ1-1; 8 nucleotides align to TRBD1. J was trimmed by 1 base and V by 0 bases; bases with no gene match: 8. This CDR3 region has 17 residues. From germline, CDR1 is SGHRS and CDR2 YFSETQ. CDR3 protein: CASSLVPGGAENTEAFF. Written as DNA, the CDR3 is TGCGCCAGCAGCTTGGTCCCAGGGGGCGCGGAGAACACTGAAGCTTTCTTT. The full variable domain, its missing parts supplied by reference TRBV5-1 and TRBJ1-1, is KAGVTQTPRYLIKTRGQQVTLSCSPISGHRSVSWYQQTPGQGLQFLFEYFSETQRNKGNFPGRFSGRQFSNSRSEMNVSTLELGDSALYLCASSLVPGGAENTEAFFGQGTRLTVV.

This clonotype was counted only a few times. V is TRBV28 and J is TRBJ2-2; 8 positions match TRBD2. The CDR3 has 16 amino acids. Per the germline V gene, CDR1 is MDHEN and CDR2 is SYDVKM. The V segment lost 8 bases and the J segment 2 bases; nucleotides outside the gene matches: 10. The CDR3 DNA reads as TGTGCCAGCCTGGTAGCGGGACCCTTCAACACCGGGGAGCTGTTTTTT. This gives the protein CASLVAGPFNTGELFF.

This clonotype was detected only a few times. The genes are TRBV7-2 and TRBJ1-1; the D is unclear. Germline loops: CDR1 SGHTA, CDR2 FQGNSA. Trimming removed 1 base at V and 5 bases at J, with 11 bases between. The length of the CDR3 is 14 residues. CDR3 nucleotides: TGTGCCAGCAGCTTAGTCCCAGGTCGGACTGAAGCTTTCTTT. Its translation is CASSLVPGRTEAFF.

There are a few counts of this clonotype. The chain is built from TRBV20-1 and TRBJ1-6; D unresolved. The CDR3 extends over 15 amino acids. CDR1 and CDR2 from the germline V gene are DFQATT and SNEGSKA (reference sequence). Trimming removed 6 bases at V and 0 bases at J, with 12 bases between. The CDR3 spells CSAGGKSSYNSPLHF. The DNA for the CDR3 is TGCAGTGCGGGAGGAAAAAGCTCCTATAATTCACCCCTCCACTTT.

J is TRBJ2-1 and V is TRBV27; TRBD2 agrees at 11 bases. Germline CDR1 MNHEY, CDR2 SMNVEV (reference sequence). V shed 6 bases, J shed 7 bases, and the junction held 8 bases outside the gene matches. The CDR3 spans 15 residues. The CDR3 DNA is TGTGCCAGCAGGGACATAGCGGGAGGGTTGAATGAGCAGTTCTTC. Residues: CASRDIAGGLNEQFF.

The rearrangement joins TRBV7-6 to TRBJ1-2; 9 bases agree with TRBD1. Per germline, CDR1 SGHVS and CDR2 FNYEAQ. CDR3 length equals 14 residues. The V gene end was trimmed by 5 bases and the J gene end by 4 bases; junction bases not matched to a gene: 5. The CDR3 spells CASSPWTGAYGYTF. CDR3 DNA sequence: TGTGCCAGCAGCCCCTGGACAGGGGCCTATGGCTACACCTTC.

This clonotype was seen a few times. This sequence joins TRBV2 and TRBJ2-7; TRBD2 agrees at 13 bases. The CDR3 runs to 15 residues. After removal of 4 bases from V and 2 bases from J, the junction contained 2 bases not matched to a gene. Looked up from germline, CDR1 is SNHLY and CDR2 is FYNNEI. The CDR3 DNA reads TGTGCCAGCAGTGCTGGACTAGCGGGAGCCTACGAGCAGTACTTC. Protein: CASSAGLAGAYEQYF.

Only a few counts were recorded for this clonotype. The chain combines TRBV15 with TRBJ1-2; 7 positions match TRBD1. CDR1 and CDR2 from the germline V gene are LNHNV and YYDKDF (reference sequence). Germline trimming cut 7 bases from V and 3 bases from J; bases unmatched to any gene: 20. CDR3 length: 18 residues. CDR3 bases: TGTGCCACCATTGACGACCGAAGGGGGACAGCCTCCTACTATGGCTACACCTTC. Its translation is CATIDDRRGTASYYGYTF.

This clonotype came up once. V and J are TRBV12-3 or TRBV12-4 and TRBJ2-1; D possibly corresponds to TRBD1 (6 bases). Between the trimmed V and J ends, which lost 3 bases and 8 bases, there was a span of 14 bases. The CDR3 runs to 14 residues. The CDR3 sequence is CASSFFRGSDEQFF. CDR3 DNA sequence: TGTGCCAGCAGTTTTTTCAGGGGTTCTGATGAGCAGTTCTTC.

This chain joins TRBV18 and TRBJ2-7, with D possibly being TRBD1 (6 bases). Trimming left V 6 bases short and J 5 bases short, with 14 bases between. The length of the CDR3 is 13 residues. Germline loops: CDR1 KGHSH, CDR2 LQKENI. The CDR3 DNA reads as TGTGCCAGCTCGGGGCAGGGGAGAGACGAGCAGTACTTC. This encodes CASSGQGRDEQYF.

In its sample, this clonotype was seen a few times. This chain uses TRBV20-1 with TRBJ2-1, with 9 positions matching TRBD2. The CDR3 totals 15 residues. V gave up 1 base and J gave up 9 bases; unmatched junction bases: 10. CDR1 and CDR2 (germline): DFQATT, SNEGSKA (reference sequence). CDR3 protein: CSARAGLAGTPEQFF. Written as DNA, the CDR3 is TGCAGTGCTAGAGCGGGCCTAGCGGGGACTCCTGAGCAGTTCTTC.

This chain uses TRBV11-2 with TRBJ2-6, with 9 bases aligning to TRBD1. The length of the CDR3 is 19 residues. CDR1 and CDR2 from the germline V gene are SGHAT and FQNNGV. After removal of 1 base from V and 4 bases from J, the junction contained 11 bases not matched to a gene. CDR3 coding DNA: TGTGCCAGCAGCTTAGTTTCTCGGACAGGGGTTGGAGGGGCCAACGTCCTGACTTTC. Translated, it gives CASSLVSRTGVGGANVLTF.

The chain recombines TRBV11-3 with TRBJ2-3; 11 bases line up with TRBD2. Germline V CDR1 and CDR2: SGHNT, YENEEA. The trim removed 4 bases at V and 2 bases at J, leaving 2 bases unmatched. There are 15 residues in the CDR3. CDR3 sequence reads: CASSSTSGITDTQYF. CDR3 bases: TGTGCCAGCAGCTCGACTAGCGGGATCACAGATACGCAGTATTTT.

The V and J genes are TRBV2 and TRBJ1-2, with D maybe TRBD1 (5 bases). CDR3 length equals 15 residues. The V and J ends lost 3 bases and 4 bases respectively, with 15 bases between them. Per germline, CDR1 SNHLY and CDR2 FYNNEI. The CDR3 loop reads CASSDGSRGSYGYTF. DNA of the CDR3: TGTGCCAGCAGTGACGGGTCTAGGGGTTCCTATGGCTACACCTTC.

There are a few counts of this clonotype. The chain links TRBV4-2 to TRBJ1-5, with D unresolved. With 1 base removed from V and 3 bases from J, the gap between germline ends came to 10 bases. CDR3 size: 15 residues. Germline V gene data show CDR1 as LGHNA and CDR2 as YNFKEQ. The CDR3 is CASSQGPEPNQPQHF. The CDR3 DNA sequence: TGTGCCAGCAGCCAAGGGCCAGAACCCAATCAGCCCCAGCATTTT.

The chain employs TRBV7-9 and TRBJ2-7; TRBD2 matches at 8 bases. Germline lookup yields CDR1 SEHNR and CDR2 FQNEAQ (reference sequence). CDR3 length: 13 amino acids. With V trimmed by 8 bases and J by 4 bases, 7 bases remained unmatched. This chain's CDR3 is CASQRGGGYEQYF. CDR3 DNA sequence: TGTGCCAGCCAACGGGGGGGAGGATACGAGCAGTACTTC.

The chain combines TRBV12-3 or TRBV12-4 with TRBJ1-2; the D gene is possibly TRBD1 (5 bases). CDR3 length: 14 amino acids. Trimming stripped 6 bases from V and 4 bases from J, with 15 bases between. The CDR3 sequence is CASRSPGEFYGYTF. The CDR3 DNA reads as TGTGCCAGCAGATCCCCGGGGGAATTCTATGGCTACACCTTC.

This rearrangement joins TRBV4-1 to TRBJ2-3, with D unresolved. This CDR3 spans 15 amino acids. From germline, CDR1 is MGHRA and CDR2 YSYEKL. The V end was cut by 0 bases, the J end by 1 base, with 8 bases between. CDR3 nucleotide sequence: TGCGCCAGCAGCCAAGACCGGGCCGGCACAGATACGCAGTATTTT. Its translation is CASSQDRAGTDTQYF.

The genes are TRBV6-1 and TRBJ2-7; D possibly uses TRBD1 or TRBD2 (5 bases each). V was clipped by 5 bases and J by 2 bases, with 22 bases between them. CDR1 and CDR2 from the germline V gene are MNHNS and SASEGT. The CDR3 contains 17 residues. CDR3 nucleotides: TGTGCCAGCAGTAGACTTACACCGGGGCCAGGTCCCTACGAGCAGTACTTC. This translates into CASSRLTPGPGPYEQYF.

In DNA, the CDR3 is TGTGCCAGCAGAAAAAGACAGGGGAGACAGACCCAGTACTTC. As protein: CASRKRQGRQTQYF. This chain joins TRBV7-8 and TRBJ2-5; 8 positions match TRBD1. CDR1 and CDR2 from the germline V gene are SGHVS and FQNEAQ. With V trimmed by 6 bases and J by 6 bases, 9 bases remained unmatched. The CDR3 consists of 14 residues.

In its sample, this clonotype was seen a few times. The chain has TRBV5-1 and TRBJ1-4; D is unclear. Germline V gene lookup returns CDR1 SGHRS and CDR2 YFSETQ. Trimming cost V 5 bases and J 0 bases, with 8 bases left between them. This CDR3 region has 14 residues. This CDR3 is CASSPTTTNEKLFF. CDR3 sequence (DNA): TGCGCCAGCAGTCCAACAACAACTAATGAAAAACTGTTTTTT.

J is TRBJ1-6 and V is TRBV7-2; 7 bases agree with TRBD1. Germline CDR1 is SGHTA and CDR2 is FQGNSA. This CDR3 has 14 amino acids. V gave up 5 bases and J gave up 8 bases; unmatched junction bases: 6. The CDR3 is CASSPGTVDSPLHF. In DNA form, the CDR3 reads TGTGCCAGCAGCCCAGGGACAGTGGATTCACCCCTCCACTTT.

This clonotype showed up many times. This chain joins TRBV30 and TRBJ1-2; D ambiguous. Germline CDR1 GTSNPN, CDR2 SVGIG (reference sequence). The ends were cut back, 2 bases at V and 4 bases at J, with 8 bases in the middle. The CDR3 covers 12 residues. CDR3 sequence (DNA): TGTGCCTGGAGTTCTACAGTCTATGGCTACACCTTC. It yields the protein CAWSSTVYGYTF.

This clonotype appeared a few times. This chain uses TRBV7-2 with TRBJ2-3; the D gene could be TRBD1 or TRBD2 (5 bases each). CDR1 SGHTA and CDR2 FQGNSA come from the germline V gene. V lost 1 base, J lost 4 bases, and 9 bases lay in between. CDR3 length: 14 amino acids. The CDR3 DNA sequence: TGTGCCAGCAGCTTAGGGGGGTGGGCAGATACGCAGTATTTT. Translated, it gives CASSLGGWADTQYF.

CDR3 in DNA: TGTGCCAGCAGTTTAAGGGGCGCGGGGTCCTTGAACACTGAAGCTTTCTTT. Translating gives CASSLRGAGSLNTEAFF. V and J are TRBV27 and TRBJ1-1; D possibly corresponds to TRBD1 (5 bases). Germline CDR1 reads MNHEY; CDR2 reads SMNVEV (reference sequence). V lost 2 bases and J lost 0, with 16 bases in between. The CDR3 length is 17 residues.

Ten or more counts support this clonotype. The chain recombines TRBV29-1 with TRBJ2-1, with TRBD1 as a possible D gene (5 bases). This CDR3 has 12 amino acids. Germline-derived CDR1 and CDR2 are SQVTM and ANQGSEA. V lost 4 bases to trimming and J lost 8 bases, with 12 bases between them. CDR3 sequence reads: CSVVAGYDEQFF. The CDR3 bases are TGCAGCGTTGTTGCAGGGTACGATGAGCAGTTCTTC.

This clonotype was seen a handful of times. The chain couples TRBV20-1 to TRBJ2-3; D could derive from TRBD1 or TRBD2 (6 bases each). V shed 3 bases and J shed 6 bases, with 16 bases lying between them. The CDR3 covers 14 residues. In germline, CDR1 is DFQATT, CDR2 SNEGSKA (reference sequence). CDR3 residues: CSASRGGGTDTQYF. The CDR3, as DNA: TGCAGTGCTAGTCGAGGGGGAGGTACGGATACGCAGTATTTT.

This clonotype was recorded at least ten times. The rearrangement joins TRBV12-3 or TRBV12-4 to TRBJ1-1, with TRBD1 as a possible D gene (6 bases). The CDR3 contains 14 residues. V lost 6 bases and J lost 10, with 21 bases in between. The DNA of the CDR3 is TGTGCCAGCAGCCCCGGACAGTCCTCCCGGCGAGCTTTCTTT. It translates to CASSPGQSSRRAFF.

This sequence joins TRBV2 and TRBJ2-7; 9 nucleotides align to TRBD2. The germline CDR1 and CDR2 sequences are SNHLY and FYNNEI. V trimming: 2 bases; J trimming: 4 bases; junction bases outside the gene matches: 6. The length of the CDR3 is 15 residues. The CDR3: CASSEPLAGRYEQYF. CDR3 coding DNA: TGTGCCAGCAGTGAACCCCTAGCGGGAAGGTACGAGCAGTACTTC.